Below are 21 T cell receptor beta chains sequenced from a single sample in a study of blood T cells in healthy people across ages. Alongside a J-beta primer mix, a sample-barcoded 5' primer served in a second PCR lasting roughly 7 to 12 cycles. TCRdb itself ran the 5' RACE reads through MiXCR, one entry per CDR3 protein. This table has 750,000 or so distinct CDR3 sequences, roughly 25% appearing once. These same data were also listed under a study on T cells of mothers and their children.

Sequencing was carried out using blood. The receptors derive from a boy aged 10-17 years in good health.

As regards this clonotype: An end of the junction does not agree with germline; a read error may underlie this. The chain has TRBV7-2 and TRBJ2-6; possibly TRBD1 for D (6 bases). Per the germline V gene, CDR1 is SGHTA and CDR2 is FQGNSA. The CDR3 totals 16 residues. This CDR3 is CASSAPWGPGTNVLTF. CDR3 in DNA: TGTGCCAGCAGCGCACCTTGGGGGCCTGGGACCAACGTCCTGACTTTC.

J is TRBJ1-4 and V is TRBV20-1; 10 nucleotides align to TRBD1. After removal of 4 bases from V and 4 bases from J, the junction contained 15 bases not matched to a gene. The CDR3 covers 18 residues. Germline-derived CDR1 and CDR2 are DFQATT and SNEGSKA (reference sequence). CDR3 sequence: CSAKESPGQGTFNEKLFF. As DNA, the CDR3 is TGCAGTGCTAAGGAGTCACCGGGACAGGGGACCTTTAATGAAAAACTGTTTTTT.

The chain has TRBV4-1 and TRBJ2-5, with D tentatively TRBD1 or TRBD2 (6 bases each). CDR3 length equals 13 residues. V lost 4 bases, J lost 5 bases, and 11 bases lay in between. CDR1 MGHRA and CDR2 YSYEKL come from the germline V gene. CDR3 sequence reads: CASSRGARETQYF. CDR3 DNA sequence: TGCGCCAGCAGCCGGGGGGCACGGGAGACCCAGTACTTC.

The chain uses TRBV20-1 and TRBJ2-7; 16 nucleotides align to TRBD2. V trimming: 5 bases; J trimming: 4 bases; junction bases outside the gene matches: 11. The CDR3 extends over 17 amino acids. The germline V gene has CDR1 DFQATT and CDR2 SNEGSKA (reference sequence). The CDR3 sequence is CSAPTGTSGRAEYEQYF. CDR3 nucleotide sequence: TGCAGTGCTCCCACCGGGACTAGCGGGAGGGCCGAGTACGAGCAGTACTTC.

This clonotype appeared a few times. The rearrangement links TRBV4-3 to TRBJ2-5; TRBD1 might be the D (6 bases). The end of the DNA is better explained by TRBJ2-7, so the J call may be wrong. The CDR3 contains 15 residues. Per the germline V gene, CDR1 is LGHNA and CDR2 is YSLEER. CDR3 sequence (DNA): TGCGCCAGCAGCCTTATTGCGGACAGAGACTACGAGCAGTACTTC. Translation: CASSLIADRDYEQYF.

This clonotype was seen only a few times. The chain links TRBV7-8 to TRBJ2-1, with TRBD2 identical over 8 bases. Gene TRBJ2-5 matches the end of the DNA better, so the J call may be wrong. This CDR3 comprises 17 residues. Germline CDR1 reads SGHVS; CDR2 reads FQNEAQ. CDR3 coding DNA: TGTGCCAGCAGCTTAAGCCCCCGCGGGGGGATCCAAGAGACCCAGTACTTC. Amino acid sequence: CASSLSPRGGIQETQYF.

In DNA form, the CDR3 reads TGTGCCAGCAGTTTGTACCCGGCGAACACTGAAGCTTTCTTT. Residues: CASSLYPANTEAFF. The V gene is TRBV28, the J gene TRBJ1-1; D uncertain. Germline V gene sequence: CDR1 MDHEN, CDR2 SYDVKM. The V and J ends lost 3 bases and 1 base respectively, with 9 bases between them. The CDR3 sequence is 14 residues long.

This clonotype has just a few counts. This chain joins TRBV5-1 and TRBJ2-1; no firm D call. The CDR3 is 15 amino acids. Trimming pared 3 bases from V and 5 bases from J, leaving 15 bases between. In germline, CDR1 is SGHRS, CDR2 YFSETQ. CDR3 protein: CASSSRSSPDNEQFF. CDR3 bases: TGCGCCAGCAGCTCACGGAGTTCCCCTGACAATGAGCAGTTCTTC.

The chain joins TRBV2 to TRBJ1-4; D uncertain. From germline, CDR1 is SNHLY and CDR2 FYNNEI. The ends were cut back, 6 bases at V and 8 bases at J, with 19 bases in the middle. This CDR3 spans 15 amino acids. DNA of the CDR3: TGTGCCAGCAGCCGAAAGATGGCGGGGATGGAAAAACTGTTTTTT. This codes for CASSRKMAGMEKLFF.

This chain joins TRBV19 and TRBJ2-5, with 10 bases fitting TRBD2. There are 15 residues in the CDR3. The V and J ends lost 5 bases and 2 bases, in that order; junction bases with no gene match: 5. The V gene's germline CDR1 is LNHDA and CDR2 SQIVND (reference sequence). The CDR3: CASSLAGEFQETQYF. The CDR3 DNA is TGTGCCAGTAGTCTAGCGGGAGAGTTTCAAGAGACCCAGTACTTC.

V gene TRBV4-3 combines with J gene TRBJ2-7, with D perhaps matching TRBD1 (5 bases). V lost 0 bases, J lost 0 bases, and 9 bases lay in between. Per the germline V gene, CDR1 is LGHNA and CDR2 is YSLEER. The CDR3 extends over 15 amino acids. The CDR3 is CASSQEPDSSYEQYF. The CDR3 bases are TGCGCCAGCAGCCAAGAACCAGACAGCTCCTACGAGCAGTACTTC.

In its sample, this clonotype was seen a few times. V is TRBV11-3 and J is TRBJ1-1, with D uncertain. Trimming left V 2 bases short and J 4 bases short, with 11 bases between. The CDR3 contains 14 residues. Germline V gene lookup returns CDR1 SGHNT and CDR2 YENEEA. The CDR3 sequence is CASSLMGDSTEAFF. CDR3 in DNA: TGTGCCAGCAGCTTAATGGGTGATAGCACTGAAGCTTTCTTT.

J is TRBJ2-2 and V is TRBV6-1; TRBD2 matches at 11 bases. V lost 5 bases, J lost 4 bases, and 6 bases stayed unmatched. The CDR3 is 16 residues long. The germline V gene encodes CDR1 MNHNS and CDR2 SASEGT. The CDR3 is CASSHLAGGVTGELFF. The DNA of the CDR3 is TGTGCCAGCAGTCATCTAGCGGGGGGAGTCACCGGGGAGCTGTTTTTT.

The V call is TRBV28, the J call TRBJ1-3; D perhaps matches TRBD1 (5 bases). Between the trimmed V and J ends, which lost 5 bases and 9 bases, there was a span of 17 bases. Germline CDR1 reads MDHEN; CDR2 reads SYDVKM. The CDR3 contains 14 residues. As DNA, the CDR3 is TGTGCCAGCAGTGGATCCTATGTTGGGACCACCATATATTTT. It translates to CASSGSYVGTTIYF.

The CDR3 loop reads CSVEEPAVQETQYF. CDR3 nucleotide sequence: TGCAGCGTTGAAGAACCGGCAGTACAAGAGACCCAGTACTTC. V and J are TRBV29-1 and TRBJ2-5; D gene unclear. This CDR3 spans 14 amino acids. Germline assignment: CDR1 SQVTM and CDR2 ANQGSEA. The germline V and J ends were trimmed by 0 bases and 2 bases, with 10 bases remaining between them.

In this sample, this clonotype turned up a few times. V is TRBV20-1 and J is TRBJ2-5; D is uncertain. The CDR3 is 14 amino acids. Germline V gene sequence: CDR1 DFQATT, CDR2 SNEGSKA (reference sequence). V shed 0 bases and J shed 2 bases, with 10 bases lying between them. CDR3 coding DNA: TGCAGTGCTAGAGATTGGGCCAGGCAAGAGACCCAGTACTTC. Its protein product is CSARDWARQETQYF.

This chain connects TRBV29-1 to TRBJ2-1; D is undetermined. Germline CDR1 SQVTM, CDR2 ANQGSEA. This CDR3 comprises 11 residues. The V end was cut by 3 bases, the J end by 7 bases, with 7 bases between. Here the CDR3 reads CSVDFGNEQFF. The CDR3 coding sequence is TGCAGCGTTGATTTCGGAAATGAGCAGTTCTTC.

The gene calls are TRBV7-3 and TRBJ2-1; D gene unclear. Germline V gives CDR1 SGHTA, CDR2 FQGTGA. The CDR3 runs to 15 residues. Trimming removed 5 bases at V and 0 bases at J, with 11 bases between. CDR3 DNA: TGTGCCAGCAGCGAGGCCCCCAGCTCCTACAATGAGCAGTTCTTC. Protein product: CASSEAPSSYNEQFF.

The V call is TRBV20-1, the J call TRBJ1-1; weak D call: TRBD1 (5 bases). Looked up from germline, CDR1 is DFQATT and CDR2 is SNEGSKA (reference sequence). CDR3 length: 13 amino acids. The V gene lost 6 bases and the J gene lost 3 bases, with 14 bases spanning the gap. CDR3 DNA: TGCAGTGCCGCGGAGGGAGGGGACACTGAAGCTTTCTTT. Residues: CSAAEGGDTEAFF.

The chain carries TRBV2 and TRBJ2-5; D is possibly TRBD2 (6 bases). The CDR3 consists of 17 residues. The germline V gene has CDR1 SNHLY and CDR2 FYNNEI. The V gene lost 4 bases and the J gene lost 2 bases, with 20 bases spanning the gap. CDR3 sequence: CASSAAPGTPGQETQYF. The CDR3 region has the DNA TGTGCCAGCAGTGCGGCCCCCGGGACTCCTGGTCAAGAGACCCAGTACTTC. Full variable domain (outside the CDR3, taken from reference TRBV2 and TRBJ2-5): EPEVTQTPSHQVTQMGQEVILRCVPISNHLYFYWYRQILGQKVEFLVSFYNNEISEKSEIFDDQFSVERPDGSNFTLKIRSTKLEDSAMYFCASSAAPGTPGQETQYFGPGTRLLVL.

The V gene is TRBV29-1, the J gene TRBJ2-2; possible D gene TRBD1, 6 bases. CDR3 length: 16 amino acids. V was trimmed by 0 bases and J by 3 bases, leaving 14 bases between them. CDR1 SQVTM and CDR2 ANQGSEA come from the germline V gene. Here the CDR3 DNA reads TGCAGCGTTGAAGATGCCTATCCAGGGGACACCGGGGAGCTGTTTTTT. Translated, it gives CSVEDAYPGDTGELFF.